The 7 T cell receptor beta chains in this list originate from one sample, sequenced in a study of blood T cell repertoires in COVID-19. This table comes from immunoSEQ multiplex PCR, and its TCRdb copy is limited to in-frame clones, with some not included. The table records about 150,000 clones, around 84% of them present only once. The sample taken for sequencing was peripheral blood. The receptors here all came from a man aged 55 to 70 with active or convalescent COVID-19.

This sequence joins TRBV11-2 and TRBJ1-4; D gene ambiguous. This CDR3 is 14 amino acids long. Per germline, CDR1 SGHAT and CDR2 FQNNGV. V lost 1 base, J lost 6 bases, and 9 bases lay in between. The CDR3 sequence is CASSLGAFDEKLFF. CDR3 sequence (DNA): TGTGCCAGCAGCTTAGGGGCGTTCGATGAAAAACTGTTTTTT.

This clone was seen only a few times. At one end, the junction sequence differs from germline, possibly due to a read error. V usage is TRBV5-4 and J usage is TRBJ1-4; no firm D call. This CDR3 contains 12 residues. Germline values: CDR1 SGHNT, CDR2 YYREEE (reference sequence). This chain's CDR3 is CASSLPGGRFYF. The CDR3 bases are TGTGCCAGCAGCCTCCCGGGCGGGAGATTCTATTTT.

The rearrangement links TRBV9 to TRBJ2-1, with 7 bases lining up with TRBD2. Germline assignment: CDR1 SGDLS and CDR2 YYNGEE. V was clipped by 5 bases and J by 4 bases; unmatched bases: 9. The CDR3 loop spans 15 amino acids. This CDR3 is CASSYRDYSYNEQFF. The DNA of the CDR3 is TGTGCCAGCAGTTACCGGGACTACTCGTACAATGAGCAGTTCTTC.

This clone was seen a few times. The chain uses TRBV27 and TRBJ2-1, with 10 bases identical to TRBD2. J lost 6 bases, V lost 1 base, and 6 bases had no gene match. CDR3 length: 16 amino acids. Germline V gene data show CDR1 as MNHEY and CDR2 as SMNVEV (reference sequence). The CDR3 region is CASSLLASGSGNEQFF. As DNA, the CDR3 is TGTGCCAGCAGTTTATTGGCTAGCGGGAGCGGCAATGAGCAGTTCTTC.

The chain couples TRBV30 to TRBJ1-2; the D gene is possibly TRBD1 (5 bases). V lost 2 bases to trimming and J lost 9 bases, with 19 bases between them. The CDR3 is 14 residues long. Germline V gives CDR1 GTSNPN, CDR2 SVGIG (reference sequence). CDR3 nucleotides: TGTGCCTGGAGTCCCCAAGACAGTCTTCAGCGCTACACCTTC. Residues: CAWSPQDSLQRYTF.

J is TRBJ1-1 and V is TRBV30; D is ambiguous. V gave up 1 base and J gave up 5 bases, with 8 bases separating them. CDR3 length: 12 residues. The germline gives CDR1 GTSNPN, CDR2 SVGIG (reference sequence). In nucleotides, the CDR3 is TGTGCCTGGAGTGGCTGGCAGACTGAAGCTTTCTTT. Protein: CAWSGWQTEAFF.

This clone was observed a few times. This chain links TRBV11-3 with TRBJ2-7; the match to TRBD1 covers 7 bases. Trimming cost V 3 bases and J 3 bases; bases outside gene matches: 5. Germline CDR1 is SGHNT and CDR2 is YENEEA. This CDR3 region has 14 residues. The CDR3 nucleotides are TGTGCCAGCAGCTTGCGTCAGGGGGACTACGAGCAGTACTTC. It yields the protein CASSLRQGDYEQYF.